The 5 T cell receptor beta chains listed next were all sequenced from one sample in a study of shared clonotypes between healthy human individuals. The repertoire was sequenced with immunoSEQ multiplex PCR; TCRdb's copy has only in-frame clones and lacks some. Among over 850,000 clones, about 84% were seen once, and the ten largest hold under 0.6%. What was sequenced was memory CD4+ T cells from PBMCs. The subset denotes: CD45RA-negative fraction. These receptors originate from a man aged 18 to 35 in good health. Some clones in this sample may be carry-over from other donors' samples.

This chain uses TRBV28 with TRBJ2-7, with TRBD1 as a possible D gene (6 bases). Germline V lookup: CDR1 MDHEN, CDR2 SYDVKM. The CDR3 sequence is 15 residues long. Trimming removed 5 bases at V and 2 bases at J, with 16 bases between. CDR3 in amino acids: CASSETGLEAYEQYF. DNA of the CDR3: TGTGCCAGCAGTGAAACAGGGCTAGAAGCCTACGAGCAGTACTTC. Complete variable domain (other parts from reference TRBV28 and TRBJ2-7): DVKVTQSSRYLVKRTGEKVFLECVQDMDHENMFWYRQDPGLGLRLIYFSYDVKMKEKGDIPEGYSVSREKKERFSLILESASTNQTSMYLCASSETGLEAYEQYFGPGTRLTVT.

This clone was found a few times. The chain is built from TRBV29-1 and TRBJ1-1, with TRBD1 as a possible D gene (6 bases). This CDR3 comprises 12 residues. The ends were cut back, 5 bases at V and 7 bases at J, with 14 bases in the middle. Per the germline V gene, CDR1 is SQVTM and CDR2 is ANQGSEA. The CDR3 sequence is CSVKTRGNEAFF. The CDR3 DNA reads TGCAGCGTTAAAACAAGGGGGAATGAAGCTTTCTTT.

This clone was detected once. The rearrangement uses TRBV2 and TRBJ1-3; the D gene is possibly TRBD1 (5 bases). The CDR3 loop spans 13 amino acids. Deletions cut 3 bases from V and 8 bases from J, with 11 bases between. Germline-derived CDR1 and CDR2 are SNHLY and FYNNEI. The CDR3 DNA is TGTGCCAGCAGTGATGGGCAGGGATACACCATATATTTT. Amino acids: CASSDGQGYTIYF.

This chain joins TRBV5-4 and TRBJ2-1; 8 nucleotides line up with TRBD1. The length of the CDR3 is 15 residues. Germline CDR1 SGHNT, CDR2 YYREEE (reference sequence). The J segment lost 10 bases and the V segment lost 3 bases, leaving 12 bases of the junction unmatched. CDR3 bases: TGTGCCAGCAGCTACTCGGACAGGGTAAAGTCCGAGCAGTTCTTC. Encoded protein: CASSYSDRVKSEQFF.

CDR3 nucleotide sequence: TGTGCCAGCAGCCAGTTGCTAGCGACCGAGCAGTACTTC. It is translated as CASSQLLATEQYF. The chain employs TRBV14 and TRBJ2-7, with D perhaps matching TRBD2 (6 bases). CDR3 length: 13 amino acids. CDR1 is SGHDN and CDR2 is FVKESK in the germline V gene. Trimming pared 3 bases from V and 6 bases from J, leaving 12 bases between. Filled out from reference TRBV14 and TRBJ2-7, the complete variable domain reads EAGVTQFPSHSVIEKGQTVTLRCDPISGHDNLYWYRRVMGKEIKFLLHFVKESKQDESGMPNNRFLAERTGGTYSTLKVQPAELEDSGVYFCASSQLLATEQYFGPGTRLTVT.